This is a list of T cell receptor beta chains from one sample in a study of metastatic and nonmetastatic thyroid tumors. Using MiXCR, TCRdb reanalyzed the PCR reads. This table holds approximately 38,000 clones, roughly 28% found once. The specimen was blood. The origin of the receptors is a male donor with papillary thyroid cancer or a benign thyroid nodule (not recorded which). Some clones in this sample may be carry-over from other donors' samples. The conserved cysteine and the conserved F or W are not part of the CDR3 here. The D gene is left open where the match is weak. Expanded clones get a size class; other rows say once, few or many, or leave the size out.

D gene: NA
CDR3 length: 12
V gene: TRBV27
clone size: many
J gene: TRBJ2-5
CDR3 protein: ASSLIGTQETQY

D gene: NA
CDR3 length: 10
V gene: TRBV12-3/TRBV12-4
clone size: medium-sized
J gene: TRBJ2-3
CDR3 protein: ASSVSTDTQY

D gene: TRBD1
CDR3 length: 12
V gene: TRBV19
clone size: NA
J gene: TRBJ2-7
CDR3 protein: ASRSGQDLSEQY

D gene: NA
CDR3 length: 11
V gene: TRBV12-3/TRBV12-4
clone size: many
J gene: TRBJ1-1
CDR3 protein: ASSNTGRTEAF

D gene: NA
CDR3 length: 14
V gene: TRBV29-1
clone size: many
J gene: TRBJ2-5
CDR3 protein: SVDRDGFVGQETQY

D gene: TRBD1
CDR3 length: 12
V gene: TRBV3-1
clone size: few
J gene: TRBJ2-7
CDR3 protein: ASSLGQRAYEQY

D gene: TRBD1
CDR3 length: 12
V gene: TRBV6-1
clone size: NA
J gene: TRBJ1-1
CDR3 protein: ASSDRTGNTEAF

D gene: NA
CDR3 length: 13
V gene: TRBV28
clone size: many
J gene: TRBJ1-5
CDR3 protein: ASSFSGDNNQPQH

D gene: TRBD1
CDR3 length: 13
V gene: TRBV6-1
clone size: few
J gene: TRBJ2-1
CDR3 protein: ASSEGTGEYNEQF

D gene: TRBD2
CDR3 length: 13
V gene: TRBV12-3/TRBV12-4
clone size: NA
J gene: TRBJ2-1
CDR3 protein: ASTFGGTSYNEQF